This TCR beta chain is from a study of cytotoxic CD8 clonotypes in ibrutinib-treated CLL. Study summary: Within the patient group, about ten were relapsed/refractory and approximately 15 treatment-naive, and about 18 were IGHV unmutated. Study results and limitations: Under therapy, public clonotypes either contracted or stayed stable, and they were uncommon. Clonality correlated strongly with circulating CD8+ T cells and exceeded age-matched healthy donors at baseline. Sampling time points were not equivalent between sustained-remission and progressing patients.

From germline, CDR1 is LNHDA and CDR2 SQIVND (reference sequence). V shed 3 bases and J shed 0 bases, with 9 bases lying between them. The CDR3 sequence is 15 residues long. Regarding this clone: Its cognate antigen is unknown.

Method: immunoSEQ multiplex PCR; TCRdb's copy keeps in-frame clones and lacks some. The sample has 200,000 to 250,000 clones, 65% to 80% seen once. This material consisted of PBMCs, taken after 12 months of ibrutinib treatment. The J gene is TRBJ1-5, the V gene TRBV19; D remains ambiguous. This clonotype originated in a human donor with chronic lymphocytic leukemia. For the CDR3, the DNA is TGTGCCAGTAGTATCAGCCGAAATAGCAATCAGCCCCAGCATTTT. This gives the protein CASSISRNSNQPQHF.